Below, 10 T cell receptor beta chains from the same sample are listed, as sequenced in a study of T cell repertoires in cytomegalovirus infection. TCRdb analysed the reads with MiXCR anew, one entry per CDR3 protein. The table includes hundreds of thousands of distinct CDR3 sequences, more than 30% detected once. For these receptors, no antigen is known. The sequencing here drew on cultured PBMCs, taken from culture after CMV antigen stimulation. These TCRs come from a human donor in good health (CMV status not recorded). Some clones in this sample may be carry-over from other donors' samples.

For this clonotype: The junction differs from germline at one of its ends, possibly a read error. CDR3 in amino acids: CSVEDWVTNF. CDR3 nucleotides: TGCAGCGTTGAAGATTGGGTTACGAATTTT. V and J are TRBV29-1 and TRBJ1-1; unclear D gene. CDR1 is SQVTM, CDR2 ANQGSEA, per germline. This CDR3 has 10 residues.

This rearrangement joins TRBV6-5 to TRBJ2-5; 9 positions agree with TRBD2. Germline assignment: CDR1 MNHEY and CDR2 SVGAGI. J lost 6 bases, V lost 6 bases, and 14 bases had no gene match. The CDR3 consists of 16 residues. The CDR3 is CASRTGVAGASQTQYF. The CDR3 DNA follows: TGTGCCAGCAGAACAGGGGTAGCGGGAGCGTCCCAGACCCAGTACTTC.

This chain connects TRBV20-1 to TRBJ2-3; 9 bases are shared with TRBD2. The germline V gene encodes CDR1 DFQATT and CDR2 SNEGSKA (reference sequence). This CDR3 has 15 residues. Losses at the gene ends were 5 bases for V and 5 bases for J; bases not matched to a gene: 11. In DNA, the CDR3 is TGCAGTGCTCCTTATGGCGGGAGGGGGGGAGATACGCAGTATTTT. Protein product: CSAPYGGRGGDTQYF.

This clonotype occurred many times. The chain joins TRBV10-3 to TRBJ2-1, with D possibly being TRBD1 (6 bases). Germline values: CDR1 ENHRY, CDR2 SYGVKD. Trimming stripped 3 bases from V and 7 bases from J, with 13 bases between. This CDR3 spans 14 amino acids. The CDR3 bases are TGTGCCATCAGTGAACCAGGGGAAATAAATGAGCAGTTCTTC. Translation gives CAISEPGEINEQFF.

The V and J genes are TRBV7-6 and TRBJ2-1, with D possibly matching TRBD2 (7 bases). CDR1 and CDR2 from the germline V gene are SGHVS and FNYEAQ. The CDR3 consists of 13 residues. Trimming took off 6 bases at V and 7 bases at J, with 13 bases between the two ends. In DNA, the CDR3 is TGTGCCAGCAGACGGGGGGCCCAAAATGAGCAGTTCTTC. Translation: CASRRGAQNEQFF.

In its sample, this clonotype was seen many times. This sequence joins TRBV7-2 and TRBJ2-7; D remains unclear. Trimming cost V 3 bases and J 0 bases, with 9 bases left between them. This CDR3 is built from 14 residues. Germline-derived CDR1 and CDR2 are SGHTA and FQGNSA. Here the CDR3 DNA reads TGTGCCAGCAGCTTTGGCGGTAGCTCCTACGAGCAGTACGTC. It is translated as CASSFGGSSYEQYV.

This clonotype has only a few counts. V usage is TRBV29-1 and J usage is TRBJ2-3; TRBD2 aligns across 7 bases. Trimming took 3 bases from V and 3 from J; bases not matched to a gene: 9. The CDR3 is 15 amino acids. Germline V gives CDR1 SQVTM, CDR2 ANQGSEA. CDR3 sequence (DNA): TGCAGCGTTGAGATAGCGGGCCGCGGAACAGATACGCAGTATTTT. It codes for CSVEIAGRGTDTQYF.

V usage is TRBV6-6 and J usage is TRBJ1-5; maybe TRBD1 (5 bases). CDR1 and CDR2 from the germline V gene are MNHNY and SVGAGI (reference sequence). There are 17 residues in the CDR3. The germline V and J ends were trimmed by 2 bases and 1 base, with 15 bases remaining between them. The CDR3 reads CASSYKVGAGSNQPQHF. The CDR3 DNA reads TGTGCCAGCAGTTACAAGGTTGGGGCGGGGAGCAATCAGCCCCAGCATTTT.

V gene TRBV12-3 or TRBV12-4 combines with J gene TRBJ2-1; possibly TRBD1 or TRBD2 for D (6 bases each). There are 15 residues in the CDR3. The germline V and J ends were trimmed by 5 bases and 5 bases, with 16 bases remaining between them. The CDR3 is CASSPLASGDNEQFF. CDR3 sequence (DNA): TGTGCCAGCAGTCCCCTAGCGTCAGGGGACAATGAGCAGTTCTTC.

This clonotype was counted ten times or more. This sequence joins TRBV7-2 and TRBJ2-5; no definite D call. CDR1 and CDR2 (germline): SGHTA, FQGNSA. The CDR3 loop spans 15 amino acids. Trimming stripped 1 base from V and 4 bases from J, with 13 bases between. The CDR3, as DNA: TGTGCCAGCAGCTTAGGGACCTCCCTGGTAGAGACCCAGTACTTC. Its translation: CASSLGTSLVETQYF.